These 15 T cell receptor beta chains share one sample of origin, sequenced in a study of cytomegalovirus exposure and HLA in healthy donors. Profiling relied on immunoSEQ multiplex PCR, and the TCRdb table lists in-frame clones only, not all of them. The table records roughly 150,000 clones, 94% of them present only once. Sequences were obtained from PBMCs. These receptors were obtained from a man between 18 and 29 years old in good health and CMV-seropositive.

In the case of this clone: This sample also contains other DNA sequences that code for the same CDR3. The chain has TRBV7-9 and TRBJ2-1, with 9 positions matching TRBD2. This CDR3 has 16 amino acids. Germline V gene lookup returns CDR1 SEHNR and CDR2 FQNEAQ (reference sequence). V dropped 5 bases and J dropped 4; count of bases not matched to a gene: 9. CDR3 protein: CASSLSLAGAYNEQFF. The CDR3 DNA reads TGTGCCAGCAGCCTGAGTTTAGCGGGAGCGTACAATGAGCAGTTCTTC.

The chain joins TRBV5-1 to TRBJ2-5, with D possibly matching TRBD2 (6 bases). The CDR3 totals 15 residues. V was shortened by 0 bases and J by 4 bases, with 13 bases between the two germline ends. Germline V gene lookup returns CDR1 SGHRS and CDR2 YFSETQ. CDR3 sequence (DNA): TGCGCCAGCAGCTTGGCGTCGGTGGGGGGAGAGACCCAGTACTTC. As protein: CASSLASVGGETQYF. The full variable domain, its missing parts supplied by reference TRBV5-1 and TRBJ2-5, is KAGVTQTPRYLIKTRGQQVTLSCSPISGHRSVSWYQQTPGQGLQFLFEYFSETQRNKGNFPGRFSGRQFSNSRSEMNVSTLELGDSALYLCASSLASVGGETQYFGPGTRLLVL.

V gene TRBV7-7 combines with J gene TRBJ2-1, with 9 bases matching TRBD2. From germline, CDR1 is SSHAT and CDR2 FNYEAQ (reference sequence). V shed 5 bases, J shed 6 bases, and the junction held 8 bases outside the gene matches. The CDR3 length is 15 residues. The DNA for the CDR3 is TGTGCCAGCAGCCCCTTTGCGGGAGGGATCAATGAGCAGTTCTTC. Amino acids: CASSPFAGGINEQFF.

The chain has TRBV9 and TRBJ2-1, with TRBD2 matching 9 bases. V trimming: 0 bases; J trimming: 7 bases; junction bases outside the gene matches: 8. Germline CDR1 and CDR2: SGDLS and YYNGEE. CDR3 length: 16 residues. The CDR3 is CASSVGVAGVKNEQFF. The CDR3 DNA reads as TGTGCCAGCAGCGTAGGTGTAGCGGGAGTTAAGAATGAGCAGTTCTTC.

J is TRBJ2-7 and V is TRBV5-8; 8 bases match TRBD2. CDR3 length: 15 amino acids. CDR1 is SGHTS and CDR2 is YDEGEE in the germline V gene. V shed 4 bases and J 6 bases; nucleotides not matched to a gene: 12. The CDR3 nucleotides are TGTGCCAGCAGCGTAGGACTAGCAGACATCGGCGAGCAGTACTTC. Its protein product is CASSVGLADIGEQYF. Combining the CDR3 with reference TRBV5-8 and TRBJ2-7 gives the whole variable domain EAGVTQSPTHLIKTRGQQATLRCSPISGHTSVYWYQQALGLGLQFLLWYDEGEERNRGNFPPRFSGRQFPNYSSELNVNALELEDSALYLCASSVGLADIGEQYFGPGTRLTVT.

This clone was counted a single time. The V call is TRBV2, the J call TRBJ2-3; tentative D call: TRBD2 (5 bases). Trimming took 0 bases from V and 0 from J, leaving 7 bases between them. The CDR3 contains 15 residues. Per the germline V gene, CDR1 is SNHLY and CDR2 is FYNNEI. CDR3 sequence (DNA): TGTGCCAGCAGTGAAGCGAAGCGGAGCACAGATACGCAGTATTTT. It specifies CASSEAKRSTDTQYF. The complete variable domain, with remaining parts taken from reference TRBV2 and TRBJ2-3, reads EPEVTQTPSHQVTQMGQEVILRCVPISNHLYFYWYRQILGQKVEFLVSFYNNEISEKSEIFDDQFSVERPDGSNFTLKIRSTKLEDSAMYFCASSEAKRSTDTQYFGPGTRLTVL.

This clone came up once. The genes are TRBV5-4 and TRBJ2-3; 8 nucleotides align to TRBD2. Germline V gene sequence: CDR1 SGHNT, CDR2 YYREEE (reference sequence). V trimming: 5 bases; J trimming: 1 base; junction bases outside the gene matches: 6. This CDR3 spans 15 amino acids. The CDR3 here is CASRKAGVGTDTQYF. The CDR3 coding sequence is TGTGCCAGCAGAAAAGCGGGAGTAGGCACAGATACGCAGTATTTT.

This clone was picked up many times. The gene calls are TRBV2 and TRBJ1-5; D might be TRBD1 (5 bases). Germline-derived CDR1 and CDR2 are SNHLY and FYNNEI. V was clipped by 1 base and J by 9 bases, with 16 bases between them. This CDR3 is 15 amino acids long. For the CDR3, the DNA is TGTGCCAGCAGTGAAGGGTCAGGGCCGTCTGGGCCCCAGCATTTT. It yields the protein CASSEGSGPSGPQHF.

The rearrangement links TRBV9 to TRBJ2-1, with TRBD1 as a possible D gene (5 bases). The CDR3 runs to 14 residues. Germline V gives CDR1 SGDLS, CDR2 YYNGEE. V gave up 0 bases and J gave up 5 bases, with 9 bases separating them. In DNA, the CDR3 is TGTGCCAGCAGCGTAGAAGACAGCCACAATGAGCAGTTCTTC. As protein: CASSVEDSHNEQFF.

The chain combines TRBV30 with TRBJ2-5, with a possible D match to TRBD1 (6 bases). V was shortened by 0 bases and J by 1 base, with 9 bases between the two germline ends. Per germline, CDR1 GTSNPN and CDR2 SVGIG (reference sequence). The length of the CDR3 is 14 residues. The CDR3 DNA sequence: TGTGCCTGGAGTGTAGCAGGGGCCCAAGAGACCCAGTACTTC. It yields the protein CAWSVAGAQETQYF.

This chain joins TRBV7-3 and TRBJ1-3; the D gene is possibly TRBD1 (5 bases). The CDR3 is 15 amino acids. CDR1 is SGHTA, CDR2 FQGTGA, per germline. V was clipped by 1 base and J by 2 bases, with 9 bases between them. CDR3 loop: CASSLSGGTGNTIYF. CDR3 DNA sequence: TGTGCCAGCAGCTTAAGCGGGGGAACTGGAAACACCATATATTTT.

The V call is TRBV13, the J call TRBJ2-2; weak D call: TRBD2 (5 bases). The germline CDR1 and CDR2 sequences are PRHDT and FYEKMQ (reference sequence). The CDR3 loop spans 16 amino acids. V gave up 3 bases and J gave up 2 bases, with 13 bases separating them. The CDR3 bases are TGTGCCAGCAGCTTGCGAGGGAACCCTAACACCGGGGAGCTGTTTTTT. This encodes CASSLRGNPNTGELFF.

The chain has TRBV27 and TRBJ2-1; 11 nucleotides align to TRBD2. The CDR3 contains 14 residues. J was trimmed by 7 bases and V by 5 bases; bases with no gene match: 4. The germline gives CDR1 MNHEY, CDR2 SMNVEV (reference sequence). CDR3 residues: CASSPWTSGNEQFF. CDR3 DNA: TGTGCCAGCAGTCCCTGGACTAGCGGGAATGAGCAGTTCTTC.

The chain carries TRBV5-1 and TRBJ2-2, with D maybe TRBD1 (6 bases). Trimming pared 4 bases from V and 1 base from J, leaving 8 bases between. The germline CDR1 and CDR2 sequences are SGHRS and YFSETQ. This CDR3 region has 14 residues. In DNA, the CDR3 is TGCGCCAGCAGCCAGGGACAGAACACCGGGGAGCTGTTTTTT. This sequence encodes CASSQGQNTGELFF. Complete variable domain (other parts from reference TRBV5-1 and TRBJ2-2): KAGVTQTPRYLIKTRGQQVTLSCSPISGHRSVSWYQQTPGQGLQFLFEYFSETQRNKGNFPGRFSGRQFSNSRSEMNVSTLELGDSALYLCASSQGQNTGELFFGEGSRLTVL.

The chain employs TRBV7-9 and TRBJ2-3; 13 nucleotides line up with TRBD2. Germline CDR1 SEHNR, CDR2 FQNEAQ (reference sequence). J gave up 3 bases and V 5 bases, and 2 bases lay outside the gene matches. CDR3 length equals 15 residues. The CDR3 DNA sequence: TGTGCCAGCAGCATGGGACTAGCGGGAACAGATACGCAGTATTTT. Its translation: CASSMGLAGTDTQYF.